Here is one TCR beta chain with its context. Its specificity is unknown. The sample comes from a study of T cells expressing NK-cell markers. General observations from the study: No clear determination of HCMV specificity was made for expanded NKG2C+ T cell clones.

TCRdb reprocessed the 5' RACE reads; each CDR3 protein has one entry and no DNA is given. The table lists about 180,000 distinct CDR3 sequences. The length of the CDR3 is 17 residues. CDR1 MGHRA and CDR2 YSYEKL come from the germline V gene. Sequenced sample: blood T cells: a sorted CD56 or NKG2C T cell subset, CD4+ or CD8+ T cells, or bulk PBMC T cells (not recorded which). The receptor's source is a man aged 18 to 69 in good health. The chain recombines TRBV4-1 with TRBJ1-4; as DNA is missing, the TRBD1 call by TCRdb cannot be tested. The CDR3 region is CASSQGLVQGRNEKLFF.